The next 23 T cell receptor beta chains were all read from a single sample in a study of PD-1 blockade in classical Hodgkin lymphoma (dated by TCRdb to the early 2020s). Library creation used the immunoSEQ multiplex PCR assay. TCRdb carries this immuneACCESS record with in-frame sequences only. Its versions omit some clonotypes, under half of them owing to an unresolved V gene in the studies checked, with the rest unexplained. Across this sample there are about 17,000 clones, with around 78% seen only once. Around 1.9% of the sample is in the top ten clones. In light of the paper, this sample's time point label describes: cycle 4 day 1 (C4D1), after 5 to 7 weeks of nivolumab. All trial patients had relapsed after autologous stem cell transplantation, with cohorts A, B and C differing in prior brentuximab vedotin exposure. CD4+ T cells were purified from thawed PBMCs by magnetic negative selection with a Miltenyi CD4+ T cell isolation kit.

The sample consisted of CD4+ T cells from blood, taken before the fourth cycle of nivolumab. The receptors shown here come from a human donor with classical Hodgkin lymphoma.

The chain carries TRBV15 and TRBJ2-1; 7 bases map to TRBD2. The J segment lost 2 bases and the V segment lost 0 bases, leaving 7 bases of the junction unmatched. The CDR3 is 17 residues long. CDR1 and CDR2 (germline): LNHNV, YYDKDF (reference sequence). The CDR3 bases are TGTGCCACCAGCAGAGATTTGTCGGCGGGAGCCTACAATGAGCAGTTCTTC. Its translation is CATSRDLSAGAYNEQFF. The complete variable domain, with remaining parts taken from reference TRBV15 and TRBJ2-1, reads DAMVIQNPRYQVTQFGKPVTLSCSQTLNHNVMYWYQQKSSQAPKLLFHYYDKDFNNEADTPDNFQSRRPNTSFCFLDIRSPGLGDTAMYLCATSRDLSAGAYNEQFFGPGTRLTVL.

V and J are TRBV11-2 and TRBJ2-5; D not resolved. The V end was cut by 3 bases, the J end by 5 bases, with 7 bases between. The CDR3 sequence is 12 residues long. Germline V gene data show CDR1 as SGHAT and CDR2 as FQNNGV. This CDR3 is CASSFGPETQYF. The CDR3 DNA follows: TGTGCCAGCAGCTTCGGTCCGGAGACCCAGTACTTC.

CDR3: CASSIDTHQPQHF. The CDR3, as DNA: TGTGCCAGTAGTATAGACACGCATCAGCCCCAGCATTTT. V and J are TRBV19 and TRBJ1-5, with D hard to call. The CDR3 runs to 13 residues. Per the germline V gene, CDR1 is LNHDA and CDR2 is SQIVND (reference sequence). The V and J ends lost 0 bases and 5 bases respectively, with 5 bases between them.

The chain links TRBV15 to TRBJ2-1; 9 bases fit TRBD1. The germline V gene encodes CDR1 LNHNV and CDR2 YYDKDF (reference sequence). The CDR3 runs 14 residues. V lost 5 bases, J lost 7 bases, and 6 bases stayed unmatched. The CDR3 coding sequence is TGTGCCACCAGCGATCCGGGACAGGGTAATGAGCAGTTCTTC. Encoded protein: CATSDPGQGNEQFF.

The gene calls are TRBV11-2 and TRBJ1-2; 8 bases are a match to TRBD1. The CDR3 loop spans 13 amino acids. Germline trimming cut 6 bases from V and 8 bases from J; bases unmatched to any gene: 8. The germline gives CDR1 SGHAT, CDR2 FQNNGV. The CDR3 region is CASSWDRREGYTF. In DNA, the CDR3 is TGTGCCAGCAGTTGGGACAGGCGGGAAGGCTACACCTTC.

CDR3 amino acids: CAWSVPPGWLGEQYF. The CDR3 nucleotides read TGTGCCTGGAGTGTACCTCCAGGGTGGCTTGGCGAGCAGTACTTC. The chain carries TRBV30 and TRBJ2-7; possible D gene TRBD1, 5 bases. Trimming took 0 bases from V and 6 from J, leaving 18 bases between them. CDR1 and CDR2 from the germline V gene are GTSNPN and SVGIG (reference sequence). The CDR3 runs to 15 residues. The full variable domain, rest sourced from reference TRBV30 and TRBJ2-7, is SQTIHQWPATLVQPVGSPLSLECTVEGTSNPNLYWYRQAAGRGLQLLFYSVGIGQISSEVPQNLSASRPQDRQFILSSKKLLLSDSGFYLCAWSVPPGWLGEQYFGPGTRLTVT.

The DNA of the CDR3 is TGTGCCAGCAGCTTAGGAATCGGAGAAGGCTACACCTTC. This encodes CASSLGIGEGYTF. The gene calls are TRBV11-2 and TRBJ1-2, with D unresolved. Trimming left V 1 base short and J 8 bases short, with 11 bases between. Germline V gene sequence: CDR1 SGHAT, CDR2 FQNNGV. This CDR3 contains 13 residues.

This chain uses TRBV9 with TRBJ2-3; TRBD2 matches at 14 bases. Germline-derived CDR1 and CDR2 are SGDLS and YYNGEE. Unmatched junction bases numbered 4, after V lost 4 bases and J lost 6 bases. CDR3 length: 15 residues. CDR3 nucleotide sequence: TGTGCCAGCAGCACAGGACTAGCGGGAGGTGATACGCAGTATTTT. Protein sequence: CASSTGLAGGDTQYF.

The chain joins TRBV9 to TRBJ2-2, with 10 bases matching TRBD2. This CDR3 comprises 16 residues. The J segment lost 6 bases and the V segment lost 0 bases, leaving 5 bases of the junction unmatched. The germline V gene encodes CDR1 SGDLS and CDR2 YYNGEE. The CDR3 is CASSVVPSGSSGELFF. CDR3 DNA: TGTGCCAGCAGCGTAGTACCTAGCGGGAGCTCCGGGGAGCTGTTTTTT.

This clone was counted between two and nine times. Mismatch with germline at one junction end may stem from a read error. V gene TRBV20-1 combines with J gene TRBJ1-1; D is ambiguous. From germline, CDR1 is DFQATT and CDR2 SNEGSKA (reference sequence). The CDR3 spans 11 residues. CDR3 amino acids: CSARAGTEAFF. The CDR3 DNA is TGCAGTGCCAGAGCGGGCACTGAAGCTTTCTTT.

The genes are TRBV6-1 and TRBJ1-4, with TRBD1 matching over 8 bases. V lost 2 bases and J lost 6; bases outside the gene matches: 5. Germline loops: CDR1 MNHNS, CDR2 SASEGT. CDR3 length: 15 amino acids. CDR3 sequence: CASSEPWTGHEKLFF. CDR3 DNA: TGTGCCAGCAGTGAACCCTGGACAGGGCATGAAAAACTGTTTTTT.

This clone showed up just a few times. The rearrangement links TRBV5-4 to TRBJ2-5; 8 bases agree with TRBD1. The CDR3 loop spans 16 amino acids. V dropped 2 bases and J dropped 5; count of bases not matched to a gene: 11. Germline V CDR1 and CDR2: SGHNT, YYREEE (reference sequence). CDR3 in amino acids: CASSLLPTGGSETQYF. DNA of the CDR3: TGTGCCAGCAGCTTACTTCCTACAGGGGGATCGGAGACCCAGTACTTC.

The rearrangement links TRBV18 to TRBJ1-2; no clear D. V dropped 2 bases and J dropped 3 bases, with 7 bases sitting between them. The CDR3 has 13 amino acids. Germline lookup yields CDR1 KGHSH and CDR2 LQKENI. The CDR3 sequence is CASSPGRDYGYTF. CDR3 coding DNA: TGTGCCAGCTCACCAGGCCGGGACTATGGCTACACCTTC.

This clone was seen a handful of times. V usage is TRBV25-1 and J usage is TRBJ2-3; 14 nucleotides align to TRBD2. Unmatched junction bases numbered 7, after V lost 6 bases and J lost 5 bases. The CDR3 is 16 residues long. In germline, CDR1 is MGHDK, CDR2 SYGVNS. CDR3 sequence reads: CASRSGTSGRGDTQYF. Here the CDR3 DNA reads TGTGCCAGCAGAAGTGGGACTAGCGGGAGAGGAGATACGCAGTATTTT.

This clone was observed a handful of times. This CDR3 reads CASSLVQVDTQYF. CDR3 coding DNA: TGTGCCAGCAGCTTAGTTCAGGTGGATACGCAGTATTTT. The gene calls are TRBV7-9 and TRBJ2-3; D gene ambiguous. Germline values: CDR1 SEHNR, CDR2 FQNEAQ (reference sequence). The CDR3 totals 13 residues. The V and J ends lost 1 base and 6 bases respectively, with 8 bases between them.

The genes are TRBV28 and TRBJ1-3, with D uncertain. Per germline, CDR1 MDHEN and CDR2 SYDVKM. CDR3 size: 12 residues. Trimming pared 5 bases from V and 4 bases from J, leaving 6 bases between. Here the CDR3 reads CASSTTGNTIYF. The CDR3, as DNA: TGTGCCAGCAGTACGACAGGAAACACCATATATTTT. Variable domain in full (rest from reference TRBV28 and TRBJ1-3): DVKVTQSSRYLVKRTGEKVFLECVQDMDHENMFWYRQDPGLGLRLIYFSYDVKMKEKGDIPEGYSVSREKKERFSLILESASTNQTSMYLCASSTTGNTIYFGEGSWLTVV.

This chain links TRBV7-8 with TRBJ2-2, with D possibly being TRBD1 or TRBD2 (5 bases each). Trimming removed 5 bases from V and 9 bases from J, with 22 bases in between. The CDR3 length is 16 residues. Looked up from germline, CDR1 is SGHVS and CDR2 is FQNEAQ. CDR3 DNA: TGTGCCAGCAGCCAATGGAGCAGGGAGCACCGGTGGGAGCTGTTTTTT. Protein: CASSQWSREHRWELFF.

The V gene is TRBV28, the J gene TRBJ2-3, with TRBD1 matching 8 bases. The CDR3 consists of 16 residues. The germline V gene has CDR1 MDHEN and CDR2 SYDVKM. Losses at the gene ends were 7 bases for V and 5 bases for J; bases not matched to a gene: 14. The CDR3 DNA sequence: TGTGCCAGCACCCTAAGTACAGGGGGGCTTAGAGATACGCAGTATTTT. Its translation: CASTLSTGGLRDTQYF.

The rearrangement joins TRBV6-1 to TRBJ2-7, with D unclear. V shed 1 base and J shed 5 bases, with 12 bases lying between them. Germline CDR1 MNHNS, CDR2 SASEGT. CDR3 size: 14 residues. The CDR3, as DNA: TGTGCCAGCAGTGAAGAACGGGTGGTCCACGAGCAGTACTTC. Its translation is CASSEERVVHEQYF.

This clone was detected a few times. This sequence joins TRBV5-1 and TRBJ2-7; the match to TRBD1 covers 8 bases. Germline trimming cut 0 bases from V and 1 base from J; bases unmatched to any gene: 3. CDR3 length equals 15 residues. Germline assignment: CDR1 SGHRS and CDR2 YFSETQ. The chain's CDR3 is CASSLVTGASYEQYF. In DNA, the CDR3 is TGCGCCAGCAGCTTGGTGACAGGGGCTTCCTACGAGCAGTACTTC.

V and J are TRBV7-9 and TRBJ2-5, with 13 bases identical to TRBD2. This CDR3 is built from 17 residues. Germline trimming cut 4 bases from V and 2 bases from J; bases unmatched to any gene: 7. Germline values: CDR1 SEHNR, CDR2 FQNEAQ (reference sequence). CDR3 region: CASSSQMGLAGQETQYF. CDR3 sequence (DNA): TGTGCCAGCAGCTCACAGATGGGACTAGCGGGGCAAGAGACCCAGTACTTC.

V is TRBV18 and J is TRBJ1-1, with unresolved D. V was pared by 4 bases and J by 5 bases, with 11 bases between. The germline CDR1 and CDR2 sequences are KGHSH and LQKENI. The CDR3 covers 13 residues. In DNA, the CDR3 is TGTGCCAGCTCACGGCTCGGAGATACTGAAGCTTTCTTT. The encoded protein is CASSRLGDTEAFF.

The chain joins TRBV4-1 to TRBJ2-3; 10 nucleotides agree with TRBD2. CDR3 size: 15 residues. The germline gives CDR1 MGHRA, CDR2 YSYEKL. J lost 6 bases, V lost 6 bases, and 9 bases had no gene match. CDR3 protein: CASRALAGLGDTQYF. CDR3 bases: TGCGCCAGCAGAGCACTAGCGGGACTAGGGGATACGCAGTATTTT.